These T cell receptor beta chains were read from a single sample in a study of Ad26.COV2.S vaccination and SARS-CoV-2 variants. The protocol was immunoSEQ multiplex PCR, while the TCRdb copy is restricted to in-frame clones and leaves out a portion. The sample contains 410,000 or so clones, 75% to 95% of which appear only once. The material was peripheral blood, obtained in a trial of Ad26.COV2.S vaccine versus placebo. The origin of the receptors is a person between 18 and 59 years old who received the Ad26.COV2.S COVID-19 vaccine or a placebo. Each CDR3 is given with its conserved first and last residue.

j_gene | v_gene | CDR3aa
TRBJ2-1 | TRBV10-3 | CAISEGGRGNNEQFF
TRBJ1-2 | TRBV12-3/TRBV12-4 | CASTPTANYGYTF
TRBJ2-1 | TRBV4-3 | CASSQDHFSLPSYNEQFF
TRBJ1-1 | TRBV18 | CASSPPSGQSRTEAFF
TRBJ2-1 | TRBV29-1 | CSVRTGIDEQFF
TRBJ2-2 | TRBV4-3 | CASSPLPSSGRQANTGELFF
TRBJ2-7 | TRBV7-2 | CASHRWGISYEQYF
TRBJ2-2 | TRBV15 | CATSRGEREWELFF
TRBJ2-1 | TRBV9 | CASSVASGSQNEQFF
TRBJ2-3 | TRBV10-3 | CAINAASGSGTDTQYF
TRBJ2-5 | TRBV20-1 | CSASKTSLAPETQYF
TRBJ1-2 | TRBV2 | CASSRTALYYGYTF
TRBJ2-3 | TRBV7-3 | CASSLSHRTDTQYF
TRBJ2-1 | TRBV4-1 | CASSQARTGILTNEQFF
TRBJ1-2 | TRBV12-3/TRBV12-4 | CASSSGSPYGYTF
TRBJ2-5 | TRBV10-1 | CASSESTAQETQYF
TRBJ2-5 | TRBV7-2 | CASSFVRRETQYF
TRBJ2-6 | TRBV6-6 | CASSRGPGGYGANVLTF
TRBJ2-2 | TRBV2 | CASSPGGLRTGELFF
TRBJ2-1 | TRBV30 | CAWRADSSYNEQFF
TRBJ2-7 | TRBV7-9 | CASSTLAGGTYEQYF
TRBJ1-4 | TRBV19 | CASSMTRDRSEKLFF
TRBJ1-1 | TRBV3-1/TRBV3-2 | CASSQGSGTLTTEAFF
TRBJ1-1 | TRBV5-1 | CASSLTDSNTEAFF
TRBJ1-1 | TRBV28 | CASSFRGPYTEAFF
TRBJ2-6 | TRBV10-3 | CAITSPGTGANVLTF
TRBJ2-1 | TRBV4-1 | CASSQVQNNEQFF
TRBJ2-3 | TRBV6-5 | CASRSQGPDTQYF
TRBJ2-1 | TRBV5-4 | CASSLPSAYNEQFF
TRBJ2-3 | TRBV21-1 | CASSKAATCTDTQYF
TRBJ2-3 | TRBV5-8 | CASSLEGARTDTQYF
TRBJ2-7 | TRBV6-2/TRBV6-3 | CASSYYVASGSHEQYF
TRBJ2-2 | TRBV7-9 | CASRFPRAGKNTGELFF
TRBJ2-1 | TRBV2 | CASSERLGGHEQFF
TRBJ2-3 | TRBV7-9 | CASRPPASGSPDTQYF
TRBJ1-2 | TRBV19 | CASSIAGTNYGYTF
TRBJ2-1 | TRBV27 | CASRPGLAGGVQFF
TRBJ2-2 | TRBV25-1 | CASSAPAGELFF
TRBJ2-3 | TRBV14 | CASSQVLSRGRPTDTQYF
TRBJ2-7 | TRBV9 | CASSVGAGDRAYEQYF
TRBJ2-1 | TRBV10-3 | CAISEGEFSSYNEQFF